The 30 T cell receptor beta chains below were found in one sample sequenced in a study of blood T cell repertoires in COVID-19. Assay used: immunoSEQ multiplex PCR; TCRdb lists only in-frame clones, some missing. The table shows about 140,000 clones, with about 86% occurring only once. The material sequenced was peripheral blood. Receptors originate from a woman in her fifties or sixties with acute or convalescent COVID-19.

The chain has TRBV11-3 and TRBJ2-5; 10 bases fit TRBD2. This CDR3 contains 15 residues. Per the germline V gene, CDR1 is SGHNT and CDR2 is YENEEA. The J segment lost 7 bases and the V segment lost 1 base, leaving 6 bases of the junction unmatched. The CDR3 DNA sequence: TGTGCCAGCAGCTTAGCCCTAGCGGGAGATGGGACCCAGTACTTC. The encoded protein is CASSLALAGDGTQYF.

This clone was recorded at least ten times. This sequence joins TRBV30 and TRBJ2-7; D not certain. V lost 4 bases and J 3 bases, leaving 7 bases between the germline ends. The CDR3 has 11 amino acids. Germline V gene sequence: CDR1 GTSNPN, CDR2 SVGIG (reference sequence). The CDR3 is CAWKLNYEQYF. The DNA of the CDR3 is TGTGCCTGGAAATTAAACTACGAGCAGTACTTC.

This clone has a handful of counts. The J gene is TRBJ1-1, the V gene TRBV19; D perhaps matches TRBD1 (5 bases). The CDR3 contains 14 residues. Per germline, CDR1 LNHDA and CDR2 SQIVND (reference sequence). V gave up 5 bases and J gave up 1 base, with 11 bases separating them. CDR3 loop: CASSGRGTNTEAFF. DNA of the CDR3: TGTGCCAGTAGTGGCCGGGGGACGAACACTGAAGCTTTCTTT.

The chain combines TRBV3-1 (or the pseudogene TRBV3-2) with TRBJ1-2, with 10 positions matching TRBD1. This CDR3 spans 15 amino acids. The ends lost 5 bases at V and 0 bases at J; junction bases unmatched: 3. Per the germline V gene, CDR1 is LGHDT and CDR2 is YNNKEL (reference sequence). The CDR3 sequence: CASSAGTGANYGYTF. DNA for the CDR3: TGTGCCAGCAGCGCCGGGACAGGGGCTAACTATGGCTACACCTTC.

This rearrangement joins TRBV19 to TRBJ2-7; tentatively, D is TRBD1 (5 bases). Germline values: CDR1 LNHDA, CDR2 SQIVND (reference sequence). This CDR3 contains 14 residues. Trimming stripped 3 bases from V and 5 bases from J, with 14 bases between. The CDR3 spells CASSIQGLWDEQYF. In DNA, the CDR3 is TGTGCCAGTAGTATCCAGGGCCTCTGGGACGAGCAGTACTTC. The full variable domain, with the rest looked up from reference TRBV19 and TRBJ2-7, is DGGITQSPKYLFRKEGQNVTLSCEQNLNHDAMYWYRQDPGQGLRLIYYSQIVNDFQKGDIAEGYSVSREKKESFPLTVTSAQKNPTAFYLCASSIQGLWDEQYFGPGTRLTVT.

V is TRBV18 and J is TRBJ1-1; perhaps TRBD1 as D (6 bases). Deletions cut 1 base from V and 7 bases from J, with 16 bases between. The CDR3 sequence is 15 residues long. In germline, CDR1 is KGHSH, CDR2 LQKENI. The DNA for the CDR3 is TGTGCCAGCTCACCACAGGAGATTACAGGGATTGAAGCTTTCTTT. Translated, it gives CASSPQEITGIEAFF.

This chain connects TRBV5-4 to TRBJ2-5; D might be TRBD2 (7 bases). V gave up 4 bases and J gave up 3 bases, with 13 bases separating them. This CDR3 has 14 amino acids. CDR1 SGHNT and CDR2 YYREEE come from the germline V gene (reference sequence). The CDR3 DNA reads TGTGCCAGCAGCCAAACAGGGACTAAAGAGACCCAGTACTTC. It translates to CASSQTGTKETQYF.

The chain employs TRBV29-1 and TRBJ2-3, with a tentative D call TRBD1 (5 bases). Germline CDR1 is SQVTM and CDR2 is ANQGSEA. The CDR3 has 13 amino acids. V lost 4 bases and J lost 1, with 9 bases in between. CDR3 in amino acids: CSVGRQRTDTQYF. In DNA, the CDR3 is TGCAGCGTTGGTCGACAGCGCACAGATACGCAGTATTTT.

The V gene is TRBV11-2, the J gene TRBJ1-1; D remains unclear. The CDR3 contains 14 residues. V was pared by 1 base and J by 4 bases, with 10 bases between. The V gene's germline CDR1 is SGHAT and CDR2 FQNNGV. The CDR3 sequence is CASSLVRSGTEAFF. The CDR3 nucleotides read TGTGCCAGCAGCTTAGTTCGATCAGGCACTGAAGCTTTCTTT.

The V call is TRBV7-8, the J call TRBJ2-7; 12 nucleotides match TRBD2. The CDR3 extends over 15 amino acids. Germline loops: CDR1 SGHVS, CDR2 FQNEAQ. The ends lost 0 bases at V and 4 bases at J; junction bases unmatched: 1. CDR3 sequence: CASSLALAGGYEQYF. In DNA, the CDR3 is TGTGCCAGCAGCTTAGCGCTAGCGGGAGGGTACGAGCAGTACTTC.

This sequence joins TRBV11-2 and TRBJ2-2; 9 bases line up with TRBD1. V shed 5 bases, J shed 3 bases, and the junction held 4 bases outside the gene matches. The CDR3 runs 15 residues. Germline CDR1 SGHAT, CDR2 FQNNGV. The CDR3 bases are TGTGCCAGCAGCCAACAGGGGGCTCACACCGGGGAGCTGTTTTTT. This encodes CASSQQGAHTGELFF. The full variable domain, completed using reference TRBV11-2 and TRBJ2-2, is EAGVAQSPRYKIIEKRQSVAFWCNPISGHATLYWYQQILGQGPKLLIQFQNNGVVDDSQLPKDRFSAERLKGVDSTLKIQPAKLEDSAVYLCASSQQGAHTGELFFGEGSRLTVL.

The table lists this clone with a few counts. V usage is TRBV15 and J usage is TRBJ2-7; 7 nucleotides line up with TRBD2. CDR3 size: 15 residues. Germline CDR1 is LNHNV and CDR2 is YYDKDF (reference sequence). The J segment lost 3 bases and the V segment lost 0 bases, leaving 5 bases of the junction unmatched. The CDR3 DNA is TGTGCCACCAGCAGAGATATAGCGGGCCTCTACGAGCAGTACTTC. Translation: CATSRDIAGLYEQYF.

V gene TRBV24-1 combines with J gene TRBJ2-5, with unresolved D. Looked up from germline, CDR1 is KGHDR and CDR2 is SFDVKD. The length of the CDR3 is 15 residues. V lost 3 bases, J lost 1 base, and 11 bases lay in between. The CDR3 DNA is TGTGCCACCAGTGATGCTACAGATATCCAAGAGACCCAGTACTTC. This encodes CATSDATDIQETQYF.

The chain combines TRBV9 with TRBJ1-5, with D perhaps TRBD1 (6 bases). Trimming stripped 3 bases from V and 6 bases from J, with 16 bases between. The CDR3 is 15 residues long. Germline V gene data show CDR1 as SGDLS and CDR2 as YYNGEE. The CDR3 reads CASSDTGSPSQPQHF. CDR3 bases: TGTGCCAGCAGCGACACAGGGTCTCCGAGTCAGCCCCAGCATTTT.

This clone was counted at least ten times. V gene TRBV5-6 combines with J gene TRBJ1-2, with unresolved D. CDR3 length: 14 amino acids. In germline, CDR1 is SGHDT, CDR2 YYEEEE. Trimming cost V 4 bases and J 8 bases, with 18 bases left between them. CDR3 in amino acids: CASSVGGITYGYTF. The CDR3 nucleotides read TGTGCCAGCAGCGTCGGCGGAATCACTTACGGCTACACCTTC.

V gene TRBV5-1 combines with J gene TRBJ1-1; 9 nucleotides agree with TRBD1. The J segment lost 8 bases and the V segment lost 0 bases, leaving 2 bases of the junction unmatched. This CDR3 region has 13 residues. Germline-derived CDR1 and CDR2 are SGHRS and YFSETQ. The CDR3 loop reads CASSLGDREEAFF. CDR3 sequence (DNA): TGCGCCAGCAGCTTGGGGGACAGGGAAGAAGCTTTCTTT.

This chain links TRBV7-2 with TRBJ1-2, with 10 bases aligning to TRBD1. With V trimmed by 2 bases and J by 8 bases, 8 bases remained unmatched. This CDR3 spans 15 amino acids. Germline lookup yields CDR1 SGHTA and CDR2 FQGNSA. The CDR3 DNA is TGTGCCAGCAGCTTACCCGGGACAGGGGCCGAGGGCTACACCTTC. This gives the protein CASSLPGTGAEGYTF.

The chain has TRBV27 and TRBJ2-7; D ambiguous. This CDR3 is built from 13 residues. Germline loops: CDR1 MNHEY, CDR2 SMNVEV (reference sequence). V lost 6 bases to trimming and J lost 7 bases, with 16 bases between them. The CDR3: CASSQAPRWEQYF. The CDR3 DNA follows: TGTGCCAGCAGCCAAGCTCCCCGGTGGGAGCAGTACTTC.

The chain links TRBV19 to TRBJ2-2; D gene uncertain. Between the trimmed V and J ends, which lost 0 bases and 3 bases, there was a span of 5 bases. This CDR3 has 14 residues. Germline lookup yields CDR1 LNHDA and CDR2 SQIVND (reference sequence). CDR3 nucleotide sequence: TGTGCCAGTAGTATAGATCTAGACACCGGGGAGCTGTTTTTT. It translates to CASSIDLDTGELFF.

This chain uses TRBV27 with TRBJ1-2; tentatively, D is TRBD1 (5 bases). Trimming pared 2 bases from V and 3 bases from J, leaving 13 bases between. Germline V gives CDR1 MNHEY, CDR2 SMNVEV (reference sequence). This CDR3 comprises 15 residues. The CDR3 DNA is TGTGCCAGCAGTTTAGGGCAGGGCTTGTACTATGGCTACACCTTC. Translation gives CASSLGQGLYYGYTF.

V usage is TRBV6-5 and J usage is TRBJ1-1, with D maybe TRBD1 (5 bases). CDR1 and CDR2 (germline): MNHEY, SVGAGI. The ends were cut back, 6 bases at V and 3 bases at J, with 14 bases in the middle. The CDR3 contains 14 residues. CDR3 nucleotides: TGTGCCAGCAGGTTGGCAGGGAAGGACACTGAAGCTTTCTTT. This translates into CASRLAGKDTEAFF.

This rearrangement joins TRBV5-1 to TRBJ2-2; 9 nucleotides line up with TRBD2. Germline V gene lookup returns CDR1 SGHRS and CDR2 YFSETQ. This CDR3 region has 15 residues. Germline trimming cut 3 bases from V and 7 bases from J; bases unmatched to any gene: 7. CDR3 loop: CASSWDAREGGELFF. The CDR3 coding sequence is TGCGCCAGCAGCTGGGACGCGCGGGAGGGCGGGGAGCTGTTTTTT.

The CDR3 reads CASSYVGGGPQHF. CDR3 nucleotide sequence: TGTGCCAGCAGTTACGTGGGGGGAGGGCCCCAGCATTTT. The chain recombines TRBV6-2 or TRBV6-3 with TRBJ1-5; D might be TRBD1 (5 bases). The V gene's germline CDR1 is MNHEY and CDR2 SVGEGT. The CDR3 has 13 amino acids. With 2 bases removed from V and 9 bases from J, the gap between germline ends came to 11 bases.

The chain carries TRBV19 and TRBJ1-5; D gene unclear. This CDR3 is 15 amino acids long. CDR1 and CDR2 from the germline V gene are LNHDA and SQIVND (reference sequence). With 3 bases removed from V and 0 bases from J, the gap between germline ends came to 9 bases. The CDR3 sequence: CASSIFGSSNQPQHF. Written as DNA, the CDR3 is TGTGCCAGTAGTATTTTCGGGTCTAGCAATCAGCCCCAGCATTTT.

This clone appeared a single time. V gene TRBV3-1 (or the pseudogene TRBV3-2) combines with J gene TRBJ2-7; weak D call: TRBD1 (6 bases). V lost 3 bases, J lost 2 bases, and 8 bases lay in between. The CDR3 contains 13 residues. Germline CDR1 is LGHDT and CDR2 is YNNKEL (reference sequence). CDR3: CASSHRGAYEQYF. The CDR3 nucleotides read TGTGCCAGCAGCCACAGGGGAGCCTACGAGCAGTACTTC.

This clone was seen a single time. The rearrangement uses TRBV7-9 and TRBJ2-7; TRBD2 might be the D (5 bases). V lost 1 base and J 2 bases, leaving 18 bases between the germline ends. CDR1 and CDR2 (germline): SEHNR, FQNEAQ (reference sequence). CDR3 length: 17 amino acids. The CDR3 DNA reads TGTGCCAGCAGCTTAGGGGAGCTTGTTTTCGGCCCCTACGAGCAGTACTTC. This gives the protein CASSLGELVFGPYEQYF.

The chain couples TRBV7-9 to TRBJ2-1; TRBD1 matches 7 bases. The CDR3 runs 14 residues. The V segment lost 4 bases and the J segment 6 bases; nucleotides outside the gene matches: 6. From germline, CDR1 is SEHNR and CDR2 FQNEAQ (reference sequence). The CDR3 spells CASSSKTGTNEQFF. In DNA form, the CDR3 reads TGTGCCAGCAGCTCGAAGACAGGGACCAATGAGCAGTTCTTC. Looking up the rest from reference TRBV7-9 and TRBJ2-1 gives the full variable domain: DTGVSQNPRHKITKRGQNVTFRCDPISEHNRLYWYRQTLGQGPEFLTYFQNEAQLEKSRLLSDRFSAERPKGSFSTLEIQRTEQGDSAMYLCASSSKTGTNEQFFGPGTRLTVL.

Concerning this clone: The same CDR3 can be traced to other DNA sequences in this sample. The chain links TRBV5-1 to TRBJ2-7; TRBD1 agrees at 12 bases. The CDR3 consists of 15 residues. Germline lookup yields CDR1 SGHRS and CDR2 YFSETQ. The V segment lost 5 bases and the J segment 4 bases; nucleotides outside the gene matches: 7. The CDR3 reads CASSLPGQGAYEQYF. The CDR3 DNA sequence: TGCGCCAGCAGTCTTCCGGGACAGGGGGCTTACGAGCAGTACTTC.

The rearrangement joins TRBV29-1 to TRBJ1-2; no clear D gene. This CDR3 has 12 amino acids. The V and J ends lost 5 bases and 4 bases respectively, with 11 bases between them. Germline assignment: CDR1 SQVTM and CDR2 ANQGSEA. Here the CDR3 reads CSVISGFYGYTF. The CDR3 nucleotides are TGCAGCGTTATATCCGGGTTCTATGGCTACACCTTC.

The J gene is TRBJ1-4, the V gene TRBV4-2, with no clear D. The CDR3 runs to 15 residues. The germline gives CDR1 LGHNA, CDR2 YNFKEQ. The V and J ends lost 4 bases and 5 bases respectively, with 14 bases between them. CDR3 protein: CASSLGLQSNEKLFF. CDR3 in DNA: TGTGCCAGCAGCCTCGGACTCCAGAGCAATGAAAAACTGTTTTTT.